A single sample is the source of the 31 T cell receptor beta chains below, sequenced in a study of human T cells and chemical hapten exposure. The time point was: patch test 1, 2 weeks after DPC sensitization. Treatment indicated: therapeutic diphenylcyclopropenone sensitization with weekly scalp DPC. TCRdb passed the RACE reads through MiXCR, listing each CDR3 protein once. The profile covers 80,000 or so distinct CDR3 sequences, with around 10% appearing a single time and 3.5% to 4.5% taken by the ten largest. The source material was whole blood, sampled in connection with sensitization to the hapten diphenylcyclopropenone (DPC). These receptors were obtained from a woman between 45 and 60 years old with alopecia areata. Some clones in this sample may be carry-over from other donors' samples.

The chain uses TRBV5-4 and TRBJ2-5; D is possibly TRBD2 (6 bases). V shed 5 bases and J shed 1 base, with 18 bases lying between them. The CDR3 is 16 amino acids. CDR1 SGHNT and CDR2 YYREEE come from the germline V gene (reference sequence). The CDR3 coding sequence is TGTGCCAGCAGGGCCCCAGGCGGGGATACCCAAGAGACCCAGTACTTC. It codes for CASRAPGGDTQETQYF.

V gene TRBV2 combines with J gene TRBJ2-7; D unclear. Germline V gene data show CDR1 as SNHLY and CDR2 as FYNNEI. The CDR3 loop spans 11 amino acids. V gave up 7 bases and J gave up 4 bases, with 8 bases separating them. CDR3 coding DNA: TGTGCCAGCAATTTCGGGTACGAGCAGTACTTC. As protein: CASNFGYEQYF.

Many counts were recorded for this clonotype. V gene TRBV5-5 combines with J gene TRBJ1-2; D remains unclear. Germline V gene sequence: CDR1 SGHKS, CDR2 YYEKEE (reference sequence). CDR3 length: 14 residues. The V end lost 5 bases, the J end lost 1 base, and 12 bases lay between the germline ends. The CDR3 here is CASSYVQFNYGYTF. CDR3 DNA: TGTGCCAGCAGTTATGTCCAGTTTAACTATGGCTACACCTTC.

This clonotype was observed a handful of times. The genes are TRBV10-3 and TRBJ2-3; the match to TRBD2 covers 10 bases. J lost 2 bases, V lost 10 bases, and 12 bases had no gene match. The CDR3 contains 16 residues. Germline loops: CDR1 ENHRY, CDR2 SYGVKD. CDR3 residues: CATRFGLAEFTDTQYF. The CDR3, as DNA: TGTGCCACCCGATTTGGACTAGCGGAATTCACAGATACGCAGTATTTT.

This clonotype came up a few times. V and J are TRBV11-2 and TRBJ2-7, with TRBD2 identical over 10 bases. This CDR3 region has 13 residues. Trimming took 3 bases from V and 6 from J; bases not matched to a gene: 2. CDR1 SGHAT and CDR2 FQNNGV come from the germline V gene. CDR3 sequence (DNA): TGTGCCAGCAGCTTCTCTAGCGGGAGCGAGCAGTACTTC. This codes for CASSFSSGSEQYF.

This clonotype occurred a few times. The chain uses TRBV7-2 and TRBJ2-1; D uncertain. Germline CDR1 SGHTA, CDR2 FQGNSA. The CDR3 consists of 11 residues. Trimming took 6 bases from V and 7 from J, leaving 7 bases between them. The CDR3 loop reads CASSFTNEQFF. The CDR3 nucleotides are TGTGCCAGCAGTTTTACTAATGAGCAGTTCTTC.

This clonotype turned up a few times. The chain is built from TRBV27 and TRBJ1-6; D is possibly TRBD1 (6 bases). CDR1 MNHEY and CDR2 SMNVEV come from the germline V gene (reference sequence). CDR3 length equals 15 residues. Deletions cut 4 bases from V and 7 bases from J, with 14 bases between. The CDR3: CASSSIQGGNSPLHF. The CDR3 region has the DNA TGTGCCAGCAGTTCTATACAGGGTGGGAATTCACCCCTCCACTTT.

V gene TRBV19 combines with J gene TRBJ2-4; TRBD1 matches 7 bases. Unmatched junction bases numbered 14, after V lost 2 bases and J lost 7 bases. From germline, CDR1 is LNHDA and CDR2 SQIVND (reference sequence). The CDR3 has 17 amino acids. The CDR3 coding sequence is TGTGCCAGTAGTATAAAAGGGACAGACTCAGTGATGAACATTCAGTACTTC. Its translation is CASSIKGTDSVMNIQYF.

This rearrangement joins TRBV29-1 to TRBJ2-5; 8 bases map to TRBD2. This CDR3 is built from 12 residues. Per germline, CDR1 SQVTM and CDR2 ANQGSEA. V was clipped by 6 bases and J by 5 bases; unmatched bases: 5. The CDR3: CSVGLARETQYF. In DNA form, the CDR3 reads TGCAGCGTCGGACTAGCCCGGGAGACCCAGTACTTC.

This chain's CDR3 is CASSPPGLAEYNEQFF. The CDR3 bases are TGTGCCAGCTCACCACCGGGACTAGCGGAATACAATGAGCAGTTCTTC. V and J are TRBV18 and TRBJ2-1, with 11 nucleotides matching TRBD2. Germline-derived CDR1 and CDR2 are KGHSH and LQKENI. Trimming at V came to 0 bases and at J to 4 bases, leaving 2 bases not matched to a gene. CDR3 length equals 16 residues.

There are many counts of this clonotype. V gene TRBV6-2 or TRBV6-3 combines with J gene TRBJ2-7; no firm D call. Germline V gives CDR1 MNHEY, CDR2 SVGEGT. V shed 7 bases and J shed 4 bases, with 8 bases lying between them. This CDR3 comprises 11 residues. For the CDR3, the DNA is TGTGCCAGCACTTCGGAGTACGAGCAGTACTTC. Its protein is CASTSEYEQYF.

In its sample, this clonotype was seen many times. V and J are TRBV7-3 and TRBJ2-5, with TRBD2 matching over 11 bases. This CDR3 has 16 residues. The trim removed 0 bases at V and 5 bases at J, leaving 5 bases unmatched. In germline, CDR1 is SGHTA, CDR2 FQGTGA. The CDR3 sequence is CASSLTGLADQETQYF. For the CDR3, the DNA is TGTGCCAGCAGCTTAACGGGACTAGCGGATCAGGAGACCCAGTACTTC.

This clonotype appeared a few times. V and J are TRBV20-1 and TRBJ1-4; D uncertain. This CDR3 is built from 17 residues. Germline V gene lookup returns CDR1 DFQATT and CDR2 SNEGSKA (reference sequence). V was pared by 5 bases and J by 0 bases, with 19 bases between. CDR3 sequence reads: CSAHRETRRTTNEKLFF. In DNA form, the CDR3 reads TGCAGTGCTCACCGGGAGACAAGGCGTACAACTAATGAAAAACTGTTTTTT.

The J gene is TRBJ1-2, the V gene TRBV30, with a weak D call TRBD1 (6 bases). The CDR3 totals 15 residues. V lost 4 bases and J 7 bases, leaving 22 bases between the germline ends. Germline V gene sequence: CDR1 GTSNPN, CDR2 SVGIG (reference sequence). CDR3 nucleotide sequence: TGTGCCTGGAAAGACGGGGGGGGCCTCCCGTCTGGCTACACCTTC. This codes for CAWKDGGGLPSGYTF.

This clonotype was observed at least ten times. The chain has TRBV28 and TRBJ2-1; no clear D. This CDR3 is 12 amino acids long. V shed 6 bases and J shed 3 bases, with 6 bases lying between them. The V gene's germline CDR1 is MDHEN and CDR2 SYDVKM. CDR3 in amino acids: CASRSFYNEQFF. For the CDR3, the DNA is TGTGCCAGCAGGAGCTTCTACAATGAGCAGTTCTTC. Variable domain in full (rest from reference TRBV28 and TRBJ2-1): DVKVTQSSRYLVKRTGEKVFLECVQDMDHENMFWYRQDPGLGLRLIYFSYDVKMKEKGDIPEGYSVSREKKERFSLILESASTNQTSMYLCASRSFYNEQFFGPGTRLTVL.

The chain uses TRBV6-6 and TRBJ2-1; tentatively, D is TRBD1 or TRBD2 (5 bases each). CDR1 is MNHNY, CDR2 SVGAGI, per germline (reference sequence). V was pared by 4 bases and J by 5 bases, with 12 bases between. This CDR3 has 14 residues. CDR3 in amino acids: CASSWGSHDNEQFF. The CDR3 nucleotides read TGTGCCAGCAGTTGGGGGTCCCACGACAATGAGCAGTTCTTC.

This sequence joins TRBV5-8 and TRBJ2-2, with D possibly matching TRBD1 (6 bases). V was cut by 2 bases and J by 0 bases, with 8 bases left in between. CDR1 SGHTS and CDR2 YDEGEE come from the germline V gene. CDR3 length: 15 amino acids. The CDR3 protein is CASSFRGSNTGELFF. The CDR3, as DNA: TGTGCCAGCAGCTTTAGGGGGTCGAACACCGGGGAGCTGTTTTTT.

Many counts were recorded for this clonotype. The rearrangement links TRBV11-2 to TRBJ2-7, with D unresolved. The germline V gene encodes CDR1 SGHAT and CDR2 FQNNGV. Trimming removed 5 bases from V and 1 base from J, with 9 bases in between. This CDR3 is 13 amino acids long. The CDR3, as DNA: TGTGCCAGCAGCGCCCGACTGTCCTACGAGCAGTACTTC. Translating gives CASSARLSYEQYF.

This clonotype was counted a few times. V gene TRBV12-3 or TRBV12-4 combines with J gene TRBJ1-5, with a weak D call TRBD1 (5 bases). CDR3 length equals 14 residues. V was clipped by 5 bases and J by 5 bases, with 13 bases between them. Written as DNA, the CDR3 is TGTGCCAGCAGTCCAAGACAGAACGATCAGCCCCAGCATTTT. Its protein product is CASSPRQNDQPQHF.

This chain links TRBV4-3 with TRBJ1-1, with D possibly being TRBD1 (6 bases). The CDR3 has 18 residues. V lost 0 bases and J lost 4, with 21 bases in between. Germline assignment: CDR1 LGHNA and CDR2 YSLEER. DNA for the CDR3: TGCGCCAGCAGCCAAGATCACAGGGAGCCCCCTCCTGCCACTGAAGCTTTCTTT. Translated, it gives CASSQDHREPPPATEAFF.

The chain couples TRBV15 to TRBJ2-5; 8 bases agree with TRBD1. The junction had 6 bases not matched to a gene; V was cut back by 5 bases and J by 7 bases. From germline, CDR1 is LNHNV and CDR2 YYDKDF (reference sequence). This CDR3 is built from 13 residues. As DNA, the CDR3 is TGTGCCACCAGCCCTAGACAGGGGTGGACCCAGTACTTC. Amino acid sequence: CATSPRQGWTQYF.

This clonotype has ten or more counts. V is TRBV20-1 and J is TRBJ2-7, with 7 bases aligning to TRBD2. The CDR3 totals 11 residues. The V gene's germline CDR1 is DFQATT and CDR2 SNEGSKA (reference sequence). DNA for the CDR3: TGCAGGGCGGGGGACTCCTACGAGCAGTACTTC. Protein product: CRAGDSYEQYF.

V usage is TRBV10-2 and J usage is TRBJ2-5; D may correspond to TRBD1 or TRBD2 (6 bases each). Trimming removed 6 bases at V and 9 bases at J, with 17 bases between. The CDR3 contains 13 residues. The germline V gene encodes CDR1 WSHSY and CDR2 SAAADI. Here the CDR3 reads CASSRGDTQAQYF. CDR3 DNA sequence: TGCGCCAGCAGCCGCGGGGACACCCAGGCCCAGTACTTC.

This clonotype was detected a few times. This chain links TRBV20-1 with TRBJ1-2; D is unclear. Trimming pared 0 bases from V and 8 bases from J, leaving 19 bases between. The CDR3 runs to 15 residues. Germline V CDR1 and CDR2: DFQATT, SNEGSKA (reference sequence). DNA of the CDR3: TGCAGTGCTAGAGATTACCCCGGGAGGGCCGGCGGCTACACCTTC. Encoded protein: CSARDYPGRAGGYTF.

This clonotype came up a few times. CDR3 residues: CASSFDGSSYNEQFF. CDR3 DNA: TGTGCCAGCAGCTTCGACGGAAGCTCCTACAATGAGCAGTTCTTC. The chain combines TRBV7-2 with TRBJ2-1; D gene uncertain. The CDR3 is 15 residues long. The V end was cut by 3 bases, the J end by 0 bases, with 9 bases between. Germline V CDR1 and CDR2: SGHTA, FQGNSA.

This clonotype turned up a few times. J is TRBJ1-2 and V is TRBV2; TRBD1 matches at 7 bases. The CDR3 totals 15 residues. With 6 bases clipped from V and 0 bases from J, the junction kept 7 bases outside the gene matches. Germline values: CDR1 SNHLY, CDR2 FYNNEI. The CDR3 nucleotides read TGTGCCAGCAGCTTAGCGACAGGGACTAACTATGGCTACACCTTC. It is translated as CASSLATGTNYGYTF.

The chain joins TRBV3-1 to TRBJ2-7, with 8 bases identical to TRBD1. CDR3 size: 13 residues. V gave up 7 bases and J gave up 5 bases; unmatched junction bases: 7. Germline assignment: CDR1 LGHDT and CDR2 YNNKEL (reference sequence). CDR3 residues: CASKGQGRDEQYF. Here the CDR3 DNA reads TGTGCCAGCAAAGGACAGGGAAGGGACGAGCAGTACTTC.

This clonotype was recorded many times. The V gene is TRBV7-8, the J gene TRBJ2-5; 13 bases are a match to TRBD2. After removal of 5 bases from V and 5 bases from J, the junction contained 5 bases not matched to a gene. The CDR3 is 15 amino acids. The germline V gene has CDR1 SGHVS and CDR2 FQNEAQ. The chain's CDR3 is CASSAGLAGAETQYF. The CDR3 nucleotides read TGTGCCAGCAGCGCCGGACTAGCGGGAGCTGAGACCCAGTACTTC. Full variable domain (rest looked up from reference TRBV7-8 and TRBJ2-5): GAGVSQSPRYKVAKRGQDVALRCDPISGHVSLFWYQQALGQGPEFLTYFQNEAQLDKSGLPSDRFFAERPEGSVSTLKIQRTQQEDSAVYLCASSAGLAGAETQYFGPGTRLLVL.

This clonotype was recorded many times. CDR3 residues: CASKKSGTPFFLTTNEKLFF. The CDR3 nucleotides are TGTGCCAGCAAAAAATCCGGGACACCGTTCTTTCTGACAACTAATGAAAAACTGTTTTTT. J is TRBJ1-4 and V is TRBV6-1, with a possible D match to TRBD1 (6 bases). The CDR3 contains 20 residues. V gave up 7 bases and J gave up 0 bases, with 27 bases separating them. Germline V gives CDR1 MNHNS, CDR2 SASEGT.

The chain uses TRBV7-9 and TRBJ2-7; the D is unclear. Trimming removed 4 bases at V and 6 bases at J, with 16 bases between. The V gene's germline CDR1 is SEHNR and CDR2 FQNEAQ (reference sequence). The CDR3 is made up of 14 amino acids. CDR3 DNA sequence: TGTGCCAGCAGCTCCGTGCGGACGAGCACCGAGCAGTACTTC. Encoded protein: CASSSVRTSTEQYF.

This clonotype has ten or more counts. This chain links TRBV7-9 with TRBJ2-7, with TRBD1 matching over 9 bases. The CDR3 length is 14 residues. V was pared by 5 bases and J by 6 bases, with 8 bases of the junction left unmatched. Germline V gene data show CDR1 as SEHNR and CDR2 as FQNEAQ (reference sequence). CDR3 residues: CASSAQGAPGEQYF. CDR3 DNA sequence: TGTGCCAGCAGCGCACAGGGGGCGCCTGGCGAGCAGTACTTC.